What follows are 20 T cell receptor beta chains derived from one specimen sequenced in a study of regulatory T cells in long-lasting Graves disease. Documented time point: persistent/refractory GD, antithyroid drugs over 5 years with positive TRAb. Researchers made the TCR library from RNA that was extracted from PBMCs. CDR3-region Arm-PCR and iRepertoire HTBI primers produced the TCR beta libraries. TCRdb reprocessed the multiplex PCR reads via MiXCR and lists one record per CDR3 protein. The sample contains 400,000 to 500,000 distinct CDR3 sequences, less than 25% of which appear only once. The input for sequencing was peripheral blood mononuclear cells (PBMCs), taken when the disease was refractory, from a patient treated with antithyroid drugs. The source of these receptors is a female donor with Graves disease.

J is TRBJ1-1 and V is TRBV5-1; 9 bases fit TRBD1. Germline loops: CDR1 SGHRS, CDR2 YFSETQ. Trimming at V came to 4 bases and at J to 1 base, leaving 8 bases not matched to a gene. The CDR3 has 16 amino acids. The CDR3 nucleotides read TGCGCCAGCAGCATGCAGTTACAGGGGGCGAACACTGAAGCTTTCTTT. Translated: CASSMQLQGANTEAFF.

This clonotype was found once. At one end, the junction sequence differs from germline, possibly due to a read error. This sequence joins TRBV19 and TRBJ1-2; TRBD1 is a possible D gene (6 bases). Germline loops: CDR1 LNHDA, CDR2 SQIVND (reference sequence). The CDR3 is 13 amino acids. The CDR3 region has the DNA TGTGCCAGTAGTATCGGGACAAGCTATGGCTACATCTTC. It is translated as CASSIGTSYGYIF.

This clonotype was counted many times. CDR3 sequence: CATSDGRLAGGPGTGELFF. As DNA, the CDR3 is TGTGCCACCAGTGATGGAAGACTAGCGGGAGGGCCGGGCACCGGGGAGCTGTTTTTT. This chain connects TRBV24-1 to TRBJ2-2; 14 bases fit TRBD2. This CDR3 has 19 amino acids. The germline V gene has CDR1 KGHDR and CDR2 SFDVKD. With V trimmed by 3 bases and J by 4 bases, 9 bases remained unmatched.

This clonotype was observed at least ten times. V gene TRBV6-2 or TRBV6-3 combines with J gene TRBJ1-1, with 10 nucleotides matching TRBD1. Germline lookup yields CDR1 MNHEY and CDR2 SVGEGT. V lost 6 bases, J lost 6 bases, and 7 bases stayed unmatched. This CDR3 comprises 14 residues. CDR3 sequence (DNA): TGTGCCAGCAGCCACGCCGGGACAGGGGCTGAAGCTTTCTTT. This gives the protein CASSHAGTGAEAFF.

Remarks on this clonotype: This sequence may be a read error, since a much larger clone differs from it by one base. This chain links TRBV28 with TRBJ1-5; D ambiguous. The CDR3 covers 13 residues. CDR1 and CDR2 (germline): MDHEN, SYDVKM. The CDR3 region is CAGSFWTKQPQHF. The CDR3 DNA reads as TGTGCCGGCAGTTTCTGGACCAAACAGCCCCAGCATTTT.

As for this clonotype: One junction end does not reproduce the germline sequence, and a read error may be involved. This chain joins TRBV4-1 and TRBJ2-7, with 8 bases that match TRBD2. Germline CDR1 and CDR2: MGHRA and YSYEKL. CDR3 length equals 20 residues. In DNA, the CDR3 is TGCACCAGCAGCCAACTCGGAAAACCGGGTAAGCGGGAGTTACCCTACGAGCAGTACTTC. It codes for CTSSQLGKPGKRELPYEQYF.

Only a few counts were recorded for this clonotype. The chain is built from TRBV6-5 and TRBJ1-2; possible D gene TRBD1, 5 bases. CDR1 MNHEY and CDR2 SVGAGI come from the germline V gene. Trimming took 3 bases from V and 5 from J, leaving 37 bases between them. CDR3 length equals 22 residues. In DNA, the CDR3 is TGTGCCAGCAGTTATGCCCAAATCCCCGGGACCGGTTTTCCGGACCTCCTTTATGGCTACACCTTC. Translating gives CASSYAQIPGTGFPDLLYGYTF.

This clonotype was picked up many times. The chain recombines TRBV28 with TRBJ2-7, with unresolved D. This CDR3 contains 14 residues. Germline V gene sequence: CDR1 MDHEN, CDR2 SYDVKM. Trimming left V 6 bases short and J 4 bases short, with 16 bases between. This CDR3 reads CASSFGRIEYEQYF. DNA of the CDR3: TGTGCCAGCAGCTTCGGAAGAATTGAGTACGAGCAGTACTTC. The complete variable domain, with remaining parts taken from reference TRBV28 and TRBJ2-7, reads DVKVTQSSRYLVKRTGEKVFLECVQDMDHENMFWYRQDPGLGLRLIYFSYDVKMKEKGDIPEGYSVSREKKERFSLILESASTNQTSMYLCASSFGRIEYEQYFGPGTRLTVT.

There are many counts of this clonotype. This chain uses TRBV30 with TRBJ1-5; D possibly corresponds to TRBD1 (5 bases). The CDR3 sequence is 13 residues long. Germline lookup yields CDR1 GTSNPN and CDR2 SVGIG (reference sequence). V lost 0 bases and J lost 5, with 8 bases in between. CDR3 DNA sequence: TGTGCCTGGAGTGTATCGGGGGATCAGCCCCAGCATTTT. It encodes CAWSVSGDQPQHF.

The chain links TRBV27 to TRBJ2-1; no clear D gene. CDR3 size: 13 residues. V was shortened by 5 bases and J by 3 bases, with 8 bases between the two germline ends. Germline values: CDR1 MNHEY, CDR2 SMNVEV (reference sequence). CDR3 DNA: TGTGCCAGCAGTCTATTGGACTACAATGAGCAGTTCTTC. Translating gives CASSLLDYNEQFF.

The chain links TRBV6-2 or TRBV6-3 to TRBJ1-3, with TRBD1 matching over 7 bases. Germline CDR1 reads MNHEY; CDR2 reads SVGEGT. This CDR3 is built from 17 residues. After removal of 7 bases from V and 1 base from J, the junction contained 13 bases not matched to a gene. The CDR3 protein is CASTKKKTGYSGNTIYF. The CDR3 region has the DNA TGTGCCAGCACCAAAAAAAAGACAGGGTATTCTGGAAACACCATATATTTT.

V and J are TRBV5-4 and TRBJ1-4; D is perhaps TRBD1 (5 bases). V lost 4 bases to trimming and J lost 5 bases, with 12 bases between them. CDR3 size: 14 residues. CDR1 is SGHNT, CDR2 YYREEE, per germline (reference sequence). DNA for the CDR3: TGTGCCAGCAGCGCGGGACCCATGAATGAAAAACTGTTTTTT. Protein sequence: CASSAGPMNEKLFF.

This clonotype was observed a handful of times. V gene TRBV30 combines with J gene TRBJ2-5; TRBD2 matches at 8 bases. The CDR3 loop spans 16 amino acids. V shed 3 bases and J 4 bases; nucleotides not matched to a gene: 13. Germline CDR1 and CDR2: GTSNPN and SVGIG (reference sequence). CDR3 sequence (DNA): TGTGCCTGGAGCGGGGGGGGGGCGCGTAGAGGAGAGACCCAGTACTTC. The encoded protein is CAWSGGGARRGETQYF. The full variable domain, in which reference TRBV30 and TRBJ2-5 provide the parts outside the CDR3, is SQTIHQWPATLVQPVGSPLSLECTVEGTSNPNLYWYRQAAGRGLQLLFYSVGIGQISSEVPQNLSASRPQDRQFILSSKKLLLSDSGFYLCAWSGGGARRGETQYFGPGTRLLVL.

J is TRBJ2-6 and V is TRBV7-2, with TRBD1 identical over 7 bases. CDR3 length: 17 residues. CDR1 SGHTA and CDR2 FQGNSA come from the germline V gene. The V gene end was trimmed by 5 bases and the J gene end by 2 bases; junction bases not matched to a gene: 9. This chain's CDR3 is CASSHVTGPAGANVLTF. The DNA of the CDR3 is TGTGCCAGCAGCCACGTGACAGGGCCAGCTGGGGCCAACGTCCTGACTTTC.

The chain links TRBV27 to TRBJ2-7, with 10 bases matching TRBD1. The V gene end was trimmed by 6 bases and the J gene end by 3 bases; junction bases not matched to a gene: 8. The CDR3 has 15 residues. Germline assignment: CDR1 MNHEY and CDR2 SMNVEV (reference sequence). CDR3 sequence reads: CASRKGQGSYYEQYF. As DNA, the CDR3 is TGTGCCAGCAGAAAGGGACAGGGGTCCTACTACGAGCAGTACTTC.

The chain's CDR3 is CAWGDLTSQQYF. In nucleotides, the CDR3 is TGTGCCTGGGGCGACTTGACTAGCCAGCAGTACTTC. The chain is built from TRBV30 and TRBJ2-7; TRBD2 agrees at 7 bases. Germline CDR1 GTSNPN, CDR2 SVGIG (reference sequence). This CDR3 contains 12 residues. After removal of 5 bases from V and 8 bases from J, the junction contained 9 bases not matched to a gene.

This clonotype showed up many times. The V gene is TRBV7-9, the J gene TRBJ2-5; perhaps TRBD2 as D (6 bases). CDR3 length: 16 amino acids. V lost 5 bases to trimming and J lost 2 bases, with 18 bases between them. The germline V gene has CDR1 SEHNR and CDR2 FQNEAQ (reference sequence). CDR3 in DNA: TGTGCCAGCAGCCGGGCTGCGGGCCGGGGGCAAGAGACCCAGTACTTC. Its translation is CASSRAAGRGQETQYF.

Many counts were recorded for this clonotype. This chain connects TRBV28 to TRBJ1-2, with D uncertain. This CDR3 region has 12 residues. Germline V gene sequence: CDR1 MDHEN, CDR2 SYDVKM. V was cut by 3 bases and J by 4 bases, with 6 bases left in between. The DNA of the CDR3 is TGTGCCAGCAGTTTTGGTATCTATGGCTACACCTTC. Translation gives CASSFGIYGYTF.

The V gene is TRBV27, the J gene TRBJ2-2; no firm D call. Trimming left V 4 bases short and J 5 bases short, with 11 bases between. Germline lookup yields CDR1 MNHEY and CDR2 SMNVEV (reference sequence). The CDR3 sequence is 14 residues long. In nucleotides, the CDR3 is TGTGCCAGCAGTTCAGAGGCTAGGACCGGGGAGCTGTTTTTT. Amino acids: CASSSEARTGELFF.

As for this clonotype: It may be a read error: a sequence one base away is much more abundant. The chain joins TRBV6-2 or TRBV6-3 to TRBJ2-7; D may be TRBD2 (7 bases). This CDR3 contains 16 residues. Between the trimmed V and J ends, which lost 0 bases and 3 bases, there was a span of 15 bases. Germline V CDR1 and CDR2: MNHEY, SVGEGT. The CDR3: CASSYSIDRTSYEQYF. In DNA form, the CDR3 reads TGTGCCAGCAGTTACTCTATAGACAGGACTAGCTACGAGCAGTACTTC.